The 18 T cell receptor beta chains in this list originate from one sample, sequenced in a study of blood T cell repertoires in COVID-19. Generated by immunoSEQ multiplex PCR, the TCRdb table keeps only in-frame clones and is missing some. The table shows approximately 75,000 clones, with more than 65% occurring only once. Sequenced sample: peripheral blood. These receptor sequences come from a woman over 75 with active or convalescent COVID-19.

The CDR3 loop reads CAISPAASGGAGELFF. The DNA of the CDR3 is TGTGCCATCAGTCCTGCGGCAAGCGGGGGGGCCGGGGAGCTGTTTTTT. The chain combines TRBV10-3 with TRBJ2-2; 10 positions match TRBD2. CDR1 is ENHRY and CDR2 is SYGVKD in the germline V gene. CDR3 length equals 16 residues. V was pared by 5 bases and J by 6 bases, with 9 bases of the junction left unmatched.

This chain connects TRBV6-5 to TRBJ1-1; D is undetermined. The germline gives CDR1 MNHEY, CDR2 SVGAGI. CDR3 size: 13 residues. With 6 bases removed from V and 1 base from J, the gap between germline ends came to 9 bases. The CDR3 bases are TGTGCCAGCAGCGCCCCGGGGAACACTGAAGCTTTCTTT. Amino acid sequence: CASSAPGNTEAFF.

This chain uses TRBV14 with TRBJ2-5; D is perhaps TRBD1 (6 bases). This CDR3 spans 13 amino acids. The V gene's germline CDR1 is SGHDN and CDR2 FVKESK. The V gene lost 5 bases and the J gene lost 7 bases, with 14 bases spanning the gap. CDR3 sequence: CASSKTGFATQYF. The DNA of the CDR3 is TGTGCCAGCAGCAAAACAGGGTTTGCGACCCAGTACTTC.

The rearrangement joins TRBV7-9 to TRBJ1-6; no reliable D call. The CDR3 is 15 residues long. Germline CDR1 SEHNR, CDR2 FQNEAQ (reference sequence). Trimming left V 5 bases short and J 5 bases short, with 13 bases between. CDR3 sequence (DNA): TGTGCCAGCAGCCCCTCAGGACTGAATAATTCACCCCTCCACTTT. Translated, it gives CASSPSGLNNSPLHF.

The V call is TRBV12-3 or TRBV12-4, the J call TRBJ2-3; D gene uncertain. Between the trimmed V and J ends, which lost 6 bases and 6 bases, there was a span of 10 bases. CDR3 size: 12 residues. CDR3: CASSIVSDTQYF. The CDR3 region has the DNA TGTGCCAGCAGCATAGTGAGTGATACGCAGTATTTT.

In this sample, this clone turned up many times. The CDR3 reads CASRGSLGLDNRYGYTF. The CDR3 coding sequence is TGTGCCAGCAGAGGCTCCCTAGGACTCGACAATCGGTATGGCTACACCTTC. The gene calls are TRBV7-9 and TRBJ1-2; D unclear. The CDR3 runs to 17 residues. V lost 6 bases and J lost 5, with 25 bases in between. Germline CDR1 is SEHNR and CDR2 is FQNEAQ (reference sequence).

This clone was seen only a few times. This chain connects TRBV9 to TRBJ1-2, with D possibly matching TRBD1 (6 bases). This CDR3 comprises 16 residues. The V gene lost 0 bases and the J gene lost 8 bases, with 20 bases spanning the gap. Germline CDR1 is SGDLS and CDR2 is YYNGEE. CDR3 sequence (DNA): TGTGCCAGCAGCGTAGAAACAGGGTTAAGTATGCGGGGCTACACCTTC. This encodes CASSVETGLSMRGYTF.

The V and J genes are TRBV6-2 or TRBV6-3 and TRBJ2-7; D is possibly TRBD2 (5 bases). V lost 4 bases and J 5 bases, leaving 15 bases between the germline ends. Germline V gene lookup returns CDR1 MNHEY and CDR2 SVGEGT. The CDR3 has 14 amino acids. CDR3 nucleotide sequence: TGTGCCAGCAGTTCTACTATGGGAGCCGACGAGCAGTACTTC. It yields the protein CASSSTMGADEQYF.

This sequence joins TRBV4-1 and TRBJ1-4, with D possibly being TRBD1 (5 bases). The CDR3 totals 13 residues. Germline V CDR1 and CDR2: MGHRA, YSYEKL. V lost 2 bases to trimming and J lost 8 bases, with 9 bases between them. DNA of the CDR3: TGCGCCAGCAGCCAACAGGGATTGGAAAAACTGTTTTTT. It translates to CASSQQGLEKLFF.

V is TRBV20-1 and J is TRBJ2-1; D perhaps matches TRBD2 (6 bases). The CDR3 contains 15 residues. From germline, CDR1 is DFQATT and CDR2 SNEGSKA (reference sequence). Trimming shortened V by 3 bases and J by 0 bases, and 12 bases separated the two germline ends. The CDR3 DNA sequence: TGCAGTGCTAGTGGGCCGGGGGACTCCTACAATGAGCAGTTCTTC. It translates to CSASGPGDSYNEQFF.

The rearrangement joins TRBV9 to TRBJ1-1; D remains unclear. This CDR3 region has 12 residues. Germline-derived CDR1 and CDR2 are SGDLS and YYNGEE. V was pared by 0 bases and J by 7 bases, with 7 bases between. CDR3 in DNA: TGTGCCAGCAGCGTAGATGAGGGTGAAGCTTTCTTT. This codes for CASSVDEGEAFF.

This rearrangement joins TRBV6-5 to TRBJ1-2, with TRBD1 as a possible D gene (5 bases). The CDR3 loop spans 12 amino acids. Germline assignment: CDR1 MNHEY and CDR2 SVGAGI. V dropped 6 bases and J dropped 11 bases, with 16 bases sitting between them. The CDR3 sequence: CASSPWAGTYTF. CDR3 coding DNA: TGTGCCAGCAGCCCCTGGGCAGGGACTTACACCTTC.

The J gene is TRBJ1-1, the V gene TRBV5-5; D uncertain. CDR3 length equals 15 residues. Germline loops: CDR1 SGHKS, CDR2 YYEKEE (reference sequence). With 4 bases removed from V and 0 bases from J, the gap between germline ends came to 13 bases. CDR3 region: CASSTNRSLNTEAFF. DNA for the CDR3: TGTGCCAGCAGCACGAACAGATCCCTGAACACTGAAGCTTTCTTT.

This chain joins TRBV15 and TRBJ2-7, with 8 bases identical to TRBD1. This CDR3 region has 14 residues. Germline V gene lookup returns CDR1 LNHNV and CDR2 YYDKDF (reference sequence). The ends lost 2 bases at V and 4 bases at J; junction bases unmatched: 4. This CDR3 reads CATSRWTGSYEQYF. Here the CDR3 DNA reads TGTGCCACCAGCAGATGGACAGGGTCTTACGAGCAGTACTTC.

In this sample, this clone turned up once. This chain uses TRBV6-6 with TRBJ2-3; D might be TRBD1 (5 bases). Germline loops: CDR1 MNHNY, CDR2 SVGAGI (reference sequence). The V gene lost 2 bases and the J gene lost 6 bases, with 12 bases spanning the gap. The CDR3 spans 14 residues. The chain's CDR3 is CASSYARDRDTQYF. For the CDR3, the DNA is TGTGCCAGCAGTTACGCCAGGGATCGGGATACGCAGTATTTT.

With regard to this clone: One junction end disagrees with the germline gene, perhaps due to a read error. The chain uses TRBV7-7 and TRBJ2-3, with 8 positions matching TRBD2. The CDR3 runs to 15 residues. Germline values: CDR1 SSHAT, CDR2 FNYEAQ (reference sequence). The CDR3: CASSLLAAPTDTQYF. CDR3 coding DNA: TGTGCTAGCAGCTTACTAGCGGCCCCCACAGATACGCAGTATTTT.

The rearrangement uses TRBV28 and TRBJ2-2; 8 bases fit TRBD1. The trim removed 8 bases at V and 8 bases at J, leaving 10 bases unmatched. The germline gives CDR1 MDHEN, CDR2 SYDVKM. The CDR3 has 14 residues. In nucleotides, the CDR3 is TGTGCCAGCGCCCTTCCGACAGGGGTTGGGGAGCTGTTTTTT. Its protein product is CASALPTGVGELFF.

J is TRBJ2-2 and V is TRBV11-2; D is undetermined. Trimming removed 10 bases from V and 5 bases from J, with 17 bases in between. This CDR3 contains 14 residues. CDR1 is SGHAT and CDR2 is FQNNGV in the germline V gene. The chain's CDR3 is CATSPGRRTGELFF. The CDR3 DNA reads TGTGCCACCTCTCCGGGTAGGCGAACCGGGGAGCTGTTTTTT.